This T cell receptor (beta chain) derives from a study of cytomegalovirus exposure and HLA in healthy donors (dated 2017 in TCRdb). Concerning the study at large: According to an earlier analysis of 587 of the donors, some 180 million T cells yielded approximately 120 million unique TCR beta sequences and 276 Gb of sequence data. About 280 gigabases of sequencing data and 75 million to 85 million unique TCR sequences made up an early release that covered approximately 700 HLA-typed donors. Of the roughly 420 genotyped donors, approximately 81% were placed in the genetic ancestry cluster associated with self-reported Caucasian donors. The study aimed to test whether signatures of past pathogen exposure could be identified by cataloging public T cell receptors. Using immunosequencing, the study profiled T cell repertoires from 666 subjects and related those repertoires to cytomegalovirus serostatus. Besides the first cohort of roughly 640 subjects, a separate validation cohort made up of 120 different subjects was used. To predict cytomegalovirus infection status, the study combined high-throughput TCR immunosequencing, statistical association of individual TCRs with disease status, and machine learning. To study patterns of TCR occurrence, a later analysis re-analyzed previously published TCR beta repertoires from 500 to 850 donors and added high-resolution HLA genotyping. The later analysis used no new phenotypic data to find candidate immune exposures, relying instead on TCR beta sequences and their occurrence across donors. An earlier analysis of several hundred of the donors used high-throughput TCR beta sequencing to judge whether each TCR beta V gene segment behaved as functional or pseudogenic. Donor age, sex, ethnicity and CMV serostatus were compiled together with the repertoire data. In a later genetic analysis, genome-wide SNP genotypes for about 55% of the roughly 700 donors were used, and that subset was treated as a discovery cohort. Every repertoire in the discovery cohort had been generated on one and the same sequencing platform. Both class I and class II loci were covered by HLA typing, at four-digit resolution. Typing coverage differed by locus: A, B, C, DRB1 and DQB1 were typed in roughly 629-630 donors, DQA1 in approximately 520, DPA1 in around 600, and DPB1 in 472. Four or five DR-DQ haplotypes were handled as single units for association and clustering because linkage in the cohort was strong. Across 300 to 500 genotyped donors of the cohort, an average of about 220,000 unique TCR beta nucleotide sequences per donor were sequenced, and around 20% of those sequences were non-productive.

Trimming removed 6 bases from V and 0 bases from J, leaving 12 bases between the germline ends. CDR1 and CDR2 are read off the germline V gene as MNHNS and SASEGT. Inclusive of the bounding cysteine and phenylalanine, the CDR3 is 15 residues long. The kept DNA is CDR3 alone, 45 bases in frame from the first base. In total, 630 or so healthy bone marrow donors made up the cohort. At the time of sampling, all cohort members were nominally healthy, though unrecorded immune exposures were likely present. The donor was CMV seronegative and belonged to the group of over 300 seronegative cohort members. Each donor provided a peripheral blood sample, and peripheral blood mononuclear cells were used for TCR beta sequencing. The Qiagen DNeasy Blood Extraction Kit was used to extract genomic DNA from the blood cell samples. Preparation of the library involved the immunoSEQ multiplex PCR assay. For the multiplex PCR, a mixture combining 60 forward primers for TCR Vbeta segments and 13 reverse primers for TCR Jbeta segments was used. Amplification of the CDR3 region of rearranged TCR beta genes was performed with a multiplex PCR assay on genomic DNA. The amplified TCR beta libraries were sequenced on the Illumina HiSeq System as 87-base-pair reads. The original pipeline was this. In a later analysis, tens of millions of unique TCR beta chains were counted across the roughly 610 repertoires, and about 10 million of these chains were shared by at least two donors. A nearest-neighbor algorithm error-corrected the raw reads and collapsed the reads into unique sequences, merging closely related sequences to remove PCR and sequencing errors. CDR3 sequences were aligned to IMGT reference sequences to assign V, D and J gene segments. Each retained sequence needed at least a six-nucleotide match to both a V gene segment and a J gene segment. A rearrangement was called productive if the CDR3 had no stop codons and remained in frame with V and J, and every other rearrangement was called non-productive. CDR3 was defined by IMGT convention, running from the second conserved V-encoded cysteine to the conserved J-encoded phenylalanine. The earlier analysis of about 500 of the donors excluded sequences that lacked an unambiguous match to a single V gene segment. In an earlier analysis of approximately 560 of the donors, a V segment was called functional when productive rearrangements were above 56.7%, and segregating when the standard deviation between donors exceeded 5%. A statistical classification framework was developed to diagnose cytomegalovirus status using the catalog of TCR beta chain sequences. In a later analysis, TCR nucleotide sequences were compared against IMGT/GENE-DB human TR gene sequences so that V and J genes could be assigned. A later analysis assigned CDR3 sequences and most-parsimonious VDJ recombination scenarios with the TCRdist pipeline. In a later analysis, each TCR beta chain was defined by its CDR3 amino acid sequence together with its V-gene family, and reads without a unique V-gene family were excluded. As a way to deal with suspected cross-contamination and a sequencing artifact, a later analysis dropped 450 to 700 nucleotide sequences that were highly shared and had low generation probability. A later analysis calculated a clonal expansion index for each public chain from normalized within-repertoire ranks of inferred template counts. In a later analysis, generation probabilities were computed with a VDJ recombination model fitted to out-of-frame rearrangements, and the resulting probabilities were checked against IGoR. In a later analysis, hypergeometric tests were used to score TCR-TCR, TCR-HLA and TCR-CMV co-occurrence, with a repertoire-size bias correction applied to TCR pairs. To estimate false discovery rates, a later analysis permuted the HLA or CMV assignments 20 times. A later analysis grouped co-occurring TCRs with DBSCAN, adding TCRdist sequence similarity when clustering within HLA-allele-positive subsets. For co-occurrence clustering, repertoires with fewer than 30,000 or more than 120,000 public chains were excluded, along with 5 or 6 repertoires with anomalous nucleotide sharing. Sourced from immuneACCESS, this table was stored by TCRdb with only in-frame sequences that have V and J called. A share of the clones is absent; for the studies checked, an unresolved V gene accounts for under half, and the remainder has no known explanation. The DNA was the basis for D and trimming; V, J and clone size are from that table. For this sample the table gives fewer than 200,000 clones, of which around three quarters were detected only once. Approximately 5.1% of the sample lies in the top ten.

In regard to this clone: The antigen this receptor binds is unknown. No quality values exist for individual bases; no much larger clone is one base distant.

What the work shows at the level of the full study, not this receptor alone: In a later genetic analysis, a missense DCLRE1C variant was associated with V-gene and J-gene trimming of TCR beta chains, and the association was replicated in an independent cohort. A further reported finding was that TCR beta sequences accurately predicted the HLA-A and HLA-B alleles for most subjects in the first cohort. Broadly in line with IMGT annotations, most TCR beta V segments showed up in productive rearrangements about 87% or about 30% of the time in an earlier analysis of roughly 590 of the donors. Because the 87-base-pair reads could not distinguish some IMGT-functional V segments, including TRBV6-2 and TRBV6-3, those segments were excluded. In both the original and validation cohorts, the classifier was reported to diagnose cytomegalovirus status with high specificity and sensitivity. Because HLA typing was unavailable for some donors at each locus, only the typed subset was used in association tests. It was suggested by the authors that the approach could potentially be generalized to other disease states and immunological phenotypes. In a later genetic analysis, fewer N-insertions in productive TCRs were reported among donors in an Asian-associated ancestry cluster than the approximately 670-donor mean. The only immune exposure information available for the cohort was CMV serostatus. The cohort was sequenced for TCR beta chains only, and without alpha or paired-chain data the features that could be detected were limited. A few of the identified cytomegalovirus-associated TCR beta chains were confirmed in vitro to be specific for cytomegalovirus antigens. Across donors, most TCR sequences were observed very rarely, whereas some public TCRs were present in many individuals. The earlier analysis of 587 of the donors excluded approximately 17 rarely observed V segments, including chromosome 9 orphons, because counts were too low. Compared with equally common non-associated chains, HLA-associated TCR beta chains in a later analysis were more clonally expanded and had lower generation probabilities. A group of highly shared sequence variants was considered likely to be a technical artifact of the sequencing pipeline. In a later analysis, TCR association rates were found to vary across HLA loci, with the most associated TCRs seen for DRB1 alleles and the fewest for HLA-C alleles. In a later analysis, around 17,000 TCR beta sequences were associated with specific HLA alleles at a false discovery rate of 0.05. Linkage disequilibrium might explain the correlated functional status among segregating V segments, but an unknown experimental factor could not be ruled out. The presence/absence analyses assumed that sequencing depth was roughly uniform across donors, and that assumption may not be true. Several of the top co-occurrence clusters appeared to be linked to parvovirus B19, influenza, CMV and Epstein-Barr virus, according to a later analysis. Assigning TCR associations to individual alleles was difficult when HLA alleles, especially DR and DQ, strongly co-occurred. A later analysis found that most CMV-associated TCR beta chains appeared HLA-restricted, with HLA associations seemingly driven largely by CMV exposure. The study listed 164 TCR beta chains as associated with cytomegalovirus.

The chain employs TRBV6-1 and TRBJ1-5; confidence is insufficient to name the D gene. The sample taken for sequencing was PBMCs. This receptor was obtained from a man aged 40-49 years in good health and CMV-seronegative. The sequenced DNA: TGTGCCAGCAGGGTAGCTAGTTTTAGCAATCAGCCCCAGCATTTT. Its protein product is CASRVASFSNQPQHF.